This T cell receptor beta chain was sequenced in a study of blood T cells in healthy people across ages. Overall study results and limits: Shifts in expanded clonotypes may have been confounded by donor CMV status, which was unknown.

The CDR3 totals 15 residues. Germline lookup yields CDR1 MNHEY and CDR2 SVGAGI. The use of a sample-barcoded 5' primer and a J-beta primer mix characterized a second PCR of roughly 6 to 11 cycles. TCRdb passed the 5' RACE reads through MiXCR, listing each CDR3 protein once. The sample records about 780,000 distinct CDR3 sequences, 20% to 30% being singletons. The donors, healthy Caucasians from Russia, were aged about 6 to 90. RNA extraction gave at least 5 micrograms of total RNA per sample. A remark on this clonotype: Its antigen is currently unknown.

These same records also appear under a second study, on T cells of mothers and their children.

The sequenced material came from blood. The rearrangement uses TRBV6-5 and TRBJ2-7, with 7 bases fitting TRBD1. The J call may be wrong; the DNA end is better matched by TRBJ2-1. This TCR derives from a boy between 10 and 17 years old in good health. The DNA of the CDR3 is TGTGCCAGCAGTTACGTAGGGGGCAGGGGCAATGAGCAGTTCTTC. Translated, it gives CASSYVGGRGNEQFF.